One sample yielded the 16 T cell receptor beta chains listed below, sequenced in a study of PD-L1 blockade in urothelial cancer. The time point was: pretreatment peripheral blood. TCRdb's copy holds only in-frame clones and misses some; the assay was immunoSEQ multiplex PCR. The sample lists roughly 63,000 clones, roughly four fifths occurring once. The sequencing here drew on PBMCs, taken around atezolizumab (anti-PD-L1) treatment. Receptors were obtained from a man between 65 and 80 years old with urothelial cancer.

This clone was seen a single time. V gene TRBV11-3 combines with J gene TRBJ2-7, with TRBD2 identical over 8 bases. Germline values: CDR1 SGHNT, CDR2 YENEEA. V trimming: 1 base; J trimming: 3 bases; junction bases outside the gene matches: 5. There are 15 residues in the CDR3. In DNA form, the CDR3 reads TGTGCCAGCAGCTTAGCCCTAGGGACTAGCTACGAGCAGTACTTC. Protein sequence: CASSLALGTSYEQYF.

This rearrangement joins TRBV18 to TRBJ2-3; 7 nucleotides match TRBD1. CDR1 is KGHSH and CDR2 is LQKENI in the germline V gene. The trim removed 8 bases at V and 0 bases at J, leaving 11 bases unmatched. CDR3 length equals 16 residues. The CDR3 spells CASTPGQWASTDTQYF. The CDR3 region has the DNA TGTGCCAGCACCCCGGGACAGTGGGCCAGCACAGATACGCAGTATTTT.

The V gene is TRBV18, the J gene TRBJ1-1; D ambiguous. Trimming removed 0 bases from V and 2 bases from J, with 13 bases in between. Germline V lookup: CDR1 KGHSH, CDR2 LQKENI. This CDR3 spans 16 amino acids. CDR3 in DNA: TGTGCCAGCTCACCACCGGCCGGCGGTGGAAACACTGAAGCTTTCTTT. It is translated as CASSPPAGGGNTEAFF.

The gene calls are TRBV19 and TRBJ2-1; tentative D call: TRBD2 (6 bases). V was cut by 3 bases and J by 10 bases, with 13 bases left in between. The CDR3 is 13 amino acids. Germline V gene lookup returns CDR1 LNHDA and CDR2 SQIVND (reference sequence). CDR3 sequence (DNA): TGTGCCAGTAGTATGGATAGTAGCGGCGAGCAGTTCTTC. Translating it yields CASSMDSSGEQFF.

The gene calls are TRBV30 and TRBJ2-5, with 10 bases that match TRBD1. The V segment lost 4 bases and the J segment 5 bases; nucleotides outside the gene matches: 7. The CDR3 consists of 14 residues. The germline V gene encodes CDR1 GTSNPN and CDR2 SVGIG (reference sequence). The CDR3 here is CAWTRDRGIETQYF. For the CDR3, the DNA is TGTGCCTGGACCAGGGACAGGGGCATCGAGACCCAGTACTTC.

The chain carries TRBV7-8 and TRBJ1-5; TRBD1 aligns across 7 bases. Germline V CDR1 and CDR2: SGHVS, FQNEAQ. The CDR3 contains 16 residues. V trimming: 0 bases; J trimming: 4 bases; junction bases outside the gene matches: 6. CDR3 amino acids: CASSLAGRGENQPQHF. The CDR3 bases are TGTGCCAGCAGCTTAGCAGGCAGGGGGGAAAATCAGCCCCAGCATTTT.

J is TRBJ2-3 and V is TRBV29-1; no definite D call. Germline V gives CDR1 SQVTM, CDR2 ANQGSEA. The CDR3 spans 15 residues. Trimming shortened V by 0 bases and J by 0 bases, and 10 bases separated the two germline ends. CDR3 bases: TGCAGCGTTGAAGAAGTACTCTCTAGCACAGATACGCAGTATTTT. It codes for CSVEEVLSSTDTQYF.

This chain joins TRBV9 and TRBJ2-5, with TRBD2 matching 12 bases. Germline assignment: CDR1 SGDLS and CDR2 YYNGEE. With V trimmed by 0 bases and J by 1 base, 7 bases remained unmatched. This CDR3 comprises 18 residues. In nucleotides, the CDR3 is TGTGCCAGCAGCGTAGCTAGCGGGGGGGCCCCCATCCAAGAGACCCAGTACTTC. Translating gives CASSVASGGAPIQETQYF.

The genes are TRBV18 and TRBJ2-7, with TRBD2 matching 14 bases. The germline V gene has CDR1 KGHSH and CDR2 LQKENI. This CDR3 has 15 amino acids. V was pared by 5 bases and J by 7 bases, with 7 bases of the junction left unmatched. Here the CDR3 DNA reads TGTGCCAGCTCATCGGGACTAGCGGGAGTGGGGGAGCAGTACTTC. It encodes CASSSGLAGVGEQYF. Full variable domain (outside the CDR3, taken from reference TRBV18 and TRBJ2-7): NAGVMQNPRHLVRRRGQEARLRCSPMKGHSHVYWYRQLPEEGLKFMVYLQKENIIDESGMPKERFSAEFPKEGPSILRIQQVVRGDSAAYFCASSSGLAGVGEQYFGPGTRLTVT.

This chain joins TRBV5-8 and TRBJ2-5; D possibly corresponds to TRBD1 (5 bases). Germline-derived CDR1 and CDR2 are SGHTS and YDEGEE. The V and J ends lost 0 bases and 5 bases respectively, with 8 bases between them. The CDR3 totals 13 residues. This chain's CDR3 is CASSLEGSETQYF. CDR3 in DNA: TGTGCCAGCAGCTTGGAGGGGTCCGAGACCCAGTACTTC. The complete variable domain, with remaining parts taken from reference TRBV5-8 and TRBJ2-5, reads EAGVTQSPTHLIKTRGQQATLRCSPISGHTSVYWYQQALGLGLQFLLWYDEGEERNRGNFPPRFSGRQFPNYSSELNVNALELEDSALYLCASSLEGSETQYFGPGTRLLVL.

The V and J genes are TRBV19 and TRBJ1-3, with D hard to call. Trimming pared 8 bases from V and 4 bases from J, leaving 15 bases between. From germline, CDR1 is LNHDA and CDR2 SQIVND (reference sequence). The CDR3 contains 14 residues. The DNA of the CDR3 is TGTGCCAGTTCTCTTTCTTCGGGAGGAAACACCATATATTTT. Its translation is CASSLSSGGNTIYF.

This clone was picked up one time. The V and J genes are TRBV6-5 and TRBJ2-7, with TRBD1 matching over 8 bases. The germline V gene has CDR1 MNHEY and CDR2 SVGAGI. This CDR3 has 12 residues. V was pared by 6 bases and J by 7 bases, with 5 bases of the junction left unmatched. The CDR3 coding sequence is TGTGCCAGCAGCCTGACAGGGGATGAGCAGTACTTC. Its protein is CASSLTGDEQYF.

This clone was detected only once. The chain recombines TRBV7-3 with TRBJ2-1, with 12 bases identical to TRBD2. The CDR3 covers 15 residues. The ends lost 5 bases at V and 6 bases at J; junction bases unmatched: 5. CDR1 is SGHTA, CDR2 FQGTGA, per germline. The CDR3 reads CASSDGLAGSNEQFF. CDR3 coding DNA: TGTGCCAGCAGCGATGGACTAGCGGGATCCAATGAGCAGTTCTTC.

The V gene is TRBV7-9, the J gene TRBJ2-7, with 8 positions matching TRBD1. Germline lookup yields CDR1 SEHNR and CDR2 FQNEAQ (reference sequence). There are 16 residues in the CDR3. Trimming cost V 0 bases and J 0 bases; bases outside gene matches: 4. The CDR3 DNA sequence: TGTGCCAGCAGCTTAGCGACAGGGGAAATCTCCTACGAGCAGTACTTC. Translating gives CASSLATGEISYEQYF.

This chain uses TRBV5-1 with TRBJ2-7; 7 nucleotides align to TRBD2. Trimming took 4 bases from V and 4 from J; bases not matched to a gene: 8. Germline V gives CDR1 SGHRS, CDR2 YFSETQ. CDR3 length equals 14 residues. This chain's CDR3 is CASSRSGDFYEQYF. The CDR3 DNA reads TGCGCCAGCAGCCGAAGCGGGGACTTTTACGAGCAGTACTTC.

This rearrangement joins TRBV12-5 to TRBJ2-1; no firm D call. Trimming left V 1 base short and J 10 bases short, with 8 bases between. The CDR3 covers 12 residues. The germline gives CDR1 LGHNT, CDR2 FRNRAP. In nucleotides, the CDR3 is TGTGCTAGTGGTTTGGCCCAGTCGGAGCAGTTCTTC. It specifies CASGLAQSEQFF.